This T cell receptor beta chain was captured by sequencing in a study of siplizumab effects on memory and regulatory T cells. Study-wide context: Run as pairs, the mixed lymphocyte reactions received siplizumab at approximately 1 ug/mL or no drug. Points from the study as a whole: The mean Treg-derived percentage of mappable alloreactive CD4+ clones was approximately 70% with siplizumab compared with about 30% in controls. The authors mapped only a minor fraction of alloreactive clones to unstimulated subsets. Alloreactive sequences whose origin lay in unstimulated CD4+ memory cells were significantly reduced by siplizumab.

TCRdb's table, derived via immunoSEQ multiplex PCR, lists solely in-frame clones and lacks some. The sample records approximately 12,000 clones, approximately 39% being singletons. The authors cocultured the mixed lymphocyte reaction cells at 37 degrees C for about six days. V was trimmed by 2 bases and J by 7 bases, leaving 14 bases between them. Germline values: CDR1 MNHEY, CDR2 SMNVEV (reference sequence). The CDR3 extends over 14 amino acids. Comments on this clone: What it binds is not known.

The rearrangement joins TRBV27 to TRBJ1-2; D unclear. The sequencing input was CFSE-low (dividing) CD8+ T cells sorted from an allogeneic mixed lymphocyte reaction. This TCR was recovered from a human donor in good health; the cells came from an allogeneic mixed lymphocyte reaction. The CDR3 DNA is TGTGCCAGCAGTTTAGGGTTGAAGGGAGCTGGCTACACCTTC. This translates into CASSLGLKGAGYTF.